This is a list of T cell receptor beta chains from one sample in a study of T cells in localized non-small cell lung cancer. Profiling relied on immunoSEQ multiplex PCR, and the TCRdb table lists in-frame clones only, not all of them. Of thousands of clones listed, about 85% are singletons. The sample was PBMCs, taken before any cancer treatment. These receptor sequences come from a woman between 35 and 75 years old with stage II lung adenocarcinoma. The CDR3 runs from the conserved cysteine through the conserved F or W. The D gene is left open where the match is weak. The size of a clone is reported for some rows only, either as once, few or many, or as a class for expanded clones.

TRBJ2-1 | - | TRBV19 | - | TGTGCCAGTAGACGGCAACAAGAGCAGTTCTTC | CASRRQQEQFF
TRBJ2-7 | - | TRBV6-5 | - | TGTGCCAGCAGTTTAACCCGGTCGCCCTACGAGCAGTACTTC | CASSLTRSPYEQYF
TRBJ2-1 | - | TRBV7-9 | - | TGTGCCAGCAGCTTGGAGAGCTCCTACAATGAGCAGTTCTTC | CASSLESSYNEQFF
TRBJ2-1 | - | TRBV4-2 | TRBD2 | TGTGCCAGCAGCCAATATAGCGGGGGGGGCTACAATGAGCAGTTCTTC | CASSQYSGGGYNEQFF
TRBJ2-3 | - | TRBV19 | TRBD1 | TGTGCCAGTAGTAGGGCGACAGGGGTTAAGGTAACAGATACGCAGTATTTT | CASSRATGVKVTDTQYF
TRBJ2-1 | few | TRBV6-9 | - | TGTGCCAGCAGTCTGACGGAGGAGCAGTTCTTC | CASSLTEEQFF
TRBJ1-1 | - | TRBV13 | - | TGTGCCAGCAGCTTAAAGTTTATTGGAGAGAACACTGAAGCTTTCTTT | CASSLKFIGENTEAFF
TRBJ1-2 | - | TRBV21-1 | - | TGTGCCAGCAGCCTGTCGCCCTTC | CASSLSPF
TRBJ2-7 | - | TRBV4-1 | - | TGCGCCAGCAGCCAAGAATTGGGGGGCGAGCAGTACTTC | CASSQELGGEQYF
TRBJ2-5 | - | TRBV7-9 | - | TGTGCCAGCAGCTTTAGACAACCCCAAGAGACCCAGTACTTC | CASSFRQPQETQYF
TRBJ1-1 | - | TRBV10-3 | - | TGTGCCATCAGTCGGGAAGGGGTAGGCGGTGAAGCTTTCTTT | CAISREGVGGEAFF
TRBJ1-2 | once | TRBV29-1 | - | TGCAGCGTTGACCGACCTCAGGGGCGTCGAGATGGCTACACCTTC | CSVDRPQGRRDGYTF
TRBJ2-7 | - | TRBV6-5 | - | TGTGCCAGCCGCGCCACTACCCTCGAGCAGTACTTC | CASRATTLEQYF
TRBJ2-6 | - | TRBV7-6 | - | TGTGCCAGCAGCTTAGTAGCCCGCTCTGGGGCCAACGTCCTGACTTTC | CASSLVARSGANVLTF
TRBJ1-2 | - | TRBV28 | - | TGTGCCAGCAGTTCCCTTAACTATGGCTACACCTTC | CASSSLNYGYTF
TRBJ2-7 | - | TRBV18 | - | TGTGCCAGCTCTTTGGGACGGGACTACGAGCAGTACTTC | CASSLGRDYEQYF
TRBJ1-2 | - | TRBV6-6 | TRBD1 | TGTGCCAGCAGTACATCCACAGGGGGCTATGGCTACACCTTC | CASSTSTGGYGYTF
TRBJ2-7 | - | TRBV13 | TRBD2 | TGTGCCAGCAGCCTTTCGAGCGGGGGGCGCGCTCGGGACGAGCAGTACTTC | CASSLSSGGRARDEQYF
TRBJ1-1 | - | TRBV27 | TRBD1 | TGTGCCAGCAGTGCCGGACAGGGAATGAACACTGAAGCTTTCTTT | CASSAGQGMNTEAFF
TRBJ2-1 | - | TRBV19 | - | TGTGCCAGTAGGACCGGACGGACTCCGGCCGTTAACAATGAGCAGTTCTTC | CASRTGRTPAVNNEQFF
TRBJ2-1 | - | TRBV7-8 | TRBD1 | TGTGCCAGCAGCTACGGGACAGTCAATGAGCAGTTCTTC | CASSYGTVNEQFF
TRBJ2-1 | - | TRBV4-2 | - | TGTGCCAGCAGCCAAGATAAAGATGGACAGAGGCACAACAATGAGCAGTTCTTC | CASSQDKDGQRHNNEQFF
TRBJ2-3 | - | TRBV18 | - | TGTGCCAGCTCACCGACCAATCTACAGCGAGATACGCAGTATTTT | CASSPTNLQRDTQYF
TRBJ2-7 | - | TRBV29-1 | TRBD1 | TGCAGCGTCCACAAGACAGGGGACTACGAGCAGTACTTC | CSVHKTGDYEQYF
TRBJ2-7 | - | TRBV6-1 | TRBD2 | TGTGCCAGCAGGACTACTAGCGGGGGTTTCTACGAGCAGTACTTC | CASRTTSGGFYEQYF
TRBJ1-2 | - | TRBV5-1 | TRBD1 | TGCGCCAGCAGCCAGACAGGGGGCGATGGCTACACCTTC | CASSQTGGDGYTF
TRBJ1-1 | - | TRBV9 | - | TGTGCCAGCAGCGCCGTCGGGGGTCGAAACATGAACACTGAAGCTTTCTTT | CASSAVGGRNMNTEAFF
TRBJ2-2 | - | TRBV30 | TRBD2 | TGTGCCTGGAGGTCCCCTAGCGGATTGACCGGGGAGCTGTTTTTT | CAWRSPSGLTGELFF
TRBJ2-5 | - | TRBV29-1 | - | TGCAGCGTTAAGGGGATTGCAGAGACCCAGTACTTC | CSVKGIAETQYF
TRBJ1-1 | few | TRBV6-5 | - | TGTGCCAGCAGGAGACAGGATCTTATGAACACTGAAGCTTTCTTT | CASRRQDLMNTEAFF